This T cell receptor (beta chain) was captured in a study of blood T cell repertoires in COVID-19. How the authors handled the data: Using reference gene primer amplification, nucleated cell counts were estimated. Assay used: immunoSEQ multiplex PCR; TCRdb lists only in-frame clones, some missing. V, J and clone size are those of that table, while D and trimming were read from the DNA. The sample holds under 350,000 clones, approximately 90% seen once. The CDR3 has 11 residues. V was pared by 2 bases and J by 10 bases, with 2 bases of the junction left unmatched. The germline V gene encodes CDR1 SGHRS and CDR2 YFSETQ.

The TCR comes from a man aged 40-50 years with acute or convalescent COVID-19. V usage is TRBV5-1 and J usage is TRBJ1-1, with TRBD1 matching over 7 bases. Sequenced: peripheral blood. CDR3 sequence (DNA): TGCGCCAGCAGCTTACAGGGGAGAGCTTTCTTT. It encodes CASSLQGRAFF.